A selection of T cell receptor beta chains follows, all from one sample in a study of patients and donors after allogeneic stem cell transplantation. TCRdb used MiXCR to reprocess the RT-PCR reads, holding one entry per CDR3 protein. The sample carries about a million distinct CDR3 sequences, roughly 17% recorded once. Sequenced material: blood, either unsorted or a sorted T cell fraction (not recorded which). The receptors here all came from a human donor who was either an allogeneic HSCT recipient or a stem cell or donor lymphocyte infusion donor (not recorded which). It is not recorded whose cells these are; they may come from a transplant donor. The CDR3 runs from the conserved cysteine through the conserved F or W. Not all rows give a size; the values are once, few, many and, for expanded clones, a class.

clone_size	j_call	v_call	cdr3_aa
few	TRBJ2-6	TRBV11-1	CASSLVGLAGLSGANVLTF
NA	TRBJ2-3	TRBV29-1	CSVAGTISTDTQYF
NA	TRBJ2-1	TRBV7-3	CASSLIRGRSNEQFF
few	TRBJ1-3	TRBV12-3/TRBV12-4	CASRPRTGYGNTIYF
NA	TRBJ2-5	TRBV4-3	CASSQEGTSVQETQYF
NA	TRBJ2-3	TRBV12-1	CASIPVRLASTDTQYF
few	TRBJ2-5	TRBV5-1	CASSSENQETQYF
many	TRBJ2-1	TRBV12-3/TRBV12-4	CASSWGAAAYNEQFF
NA	TRBJ2-5	TRBV3-1	CASSLSHRGRQETQYF
NA	TRBJ2-1	TRBV20-1	CSARGLAGASEQFF
few	TRBJ1-1	TRBV12-3/TRBV12-4	CASSLGSSEAFF
NA	TRBJ2-3	TRBV20-1	CSASGRATDTQYF
NA	TRBJ2-1	TRBV14	CASSQEILAGVPYNEQFF
NA	TRBJ1-2	TRBV5-1	CASSPEGQYYGYTF
few	TRBJ2-7	TRBV29-1	CSVDHSSGRSYEQYF
NA	TRBJ2-3	TRBV5-6	CASSSRTAQKYTDTQYF
NA	TRBJ2-1	TRBV10-3	CAISNLAGPYNEQFF
NA	TRBJ2-5	TRBV11-2	CASSLGTHGTRDQYF
few	TRBJ2-1	TRBV6-5	CASSYSGGRANEQFF
few	TRBJ2-1	TRBV10-3	CAISEGRNSHNEQFF
few	TRBJ2-7	TRBV7-9	CASSSISVGGQYF
NA	TRBJ2-2	TRBV20-1	CSAARTGAVGELFF
few	TRBJ1-1	TRBV7-3	CASSQDRGLEAFF
few	TRBJ1-1	TRBV12-3/TRBV12-4	CASSLREGTNTEAFF
NA	TRBJ1-5	TRBV10-3	CAISESGGVSNQPQHF
NA	TRBJ2-3	TRBV14	CASSRGRLTDTQYF
NA	TRBJ1-6	TRBV11-2	CASTTLGGSYNSPLHF
few	TRBJ2-2	TRBV7-9	CASSRKQGTGELFF
many	TRBJ1-4	TRBV12-3/TRBV12-4	CASSPGVLSEKLFF
many	TRBJ1-1	TRBV4-3	CASSQDKVGGSNTEAFF
many	TRBJ2-7	TRBV6-5	CASSYRYEGLYEQYF
NA	TRBJ2-1	TRBV6-2/TRBV6-3	CASSLGTVLTYNEQFF
NA	TRBJ2-2	TRBV29-1	CSRCPDQNTGELFF
NA	TRBJ1-3	TRBV24-1	CATSEGTASSGNTIYF
many	TRBJ1-1	TRBV19	CASYGMTVTEAFF
NA	TRBJ2-2	TRBV2	CASSRRTDTGELFF
NA	TRBJ2-1	TRBV20-1	CSARETSVYEQFF
NA	TRBJ2-7	TRBV20-1	CSARAGRDYEQYF
NA	TRBJ2-2	TRBV12-3/TRBV12-4	CASSSILPGQTPSNTGELFF
few	TRBJ2-5	TRBV6-1	CASSAGLPETQYF
NA	TRBJ2-5	TRBV27	CASRPGQGRRETQYF
NA	TRBJ1-3	TRBV27	CASASGNTIYF
few	TRBJ2-4	TRBV12-3/TRBV12-4	CASSFKGLGVVNIQYF
few	TRBJ2-3	TRBV12-3/TRBV12-4	CASSLALMPSGTGADTQYF
once	TRBJ2-5	TRBV30	CACYRGQTQETQYF
few	TRBJ2-7	TRBV21-1	CASSTHLAYEQYF
NA	TRBJ1-1	TRBV7-6	CASGPRKNTEAFF
NA	TRBJ2-3	TRBV5-6	CASSLPSGKGTQYF
few	TRBJ2-5	TRBV5-1	CASSHRERETQYF
NA	TRBJ1-2	TRBV7-2	CASSLAMQGMSGYTF
NA	TRBJ1-2	TRBV3-1	CASSQGQGAINYGYTF
NA	TRBJ2-5	TRBV20-1	CSARIGRAQETQYF